The 23 T cell receptor beta chains below were found in one sample sequenced in a study of blood T cell repertoires in COVID-19. Clones were sequenced by immunoSEQ multiplex PCR, and TCRdb holds only the in-frame ones, with some missing. The repertoire consists of some 120,000 clones, with 55% to 70% occurring once and the leading ten covering over 2%. Specimen: peripheral blood. These receptors originate from a woman between 65 and 79 years old with acute or convalescent COVID-19.

The rearrangement links TRBV7-8 to TRBJ2-5; 10 bases align to TRBD1. Trimming took 3 bases from V and 5 from J; bases not matched to a gene: 9. The germline V gene has CDR1 SGHVS and CDR2 FQNEAQ. The CDR3 is made up of 16 amino acids. CDR3 region: CASSLDTGQGRETQYF. CDR3 sequence (DNA): TGTGCCAGCAGCTTGGACACGGGACAGGGGAGGGAGACCCAGTACTTC. Supplemented by reference TRBV7-8 and TRBJ2-5, the full variable domain reads GAGVSQSPRYKVAKRGQDVALRCDPISGHVSLFWYQQALGQGPEFLTYFQNEAQLDKSGLPSDRFFAERPEGSVSTLKIQRTQQEDSAVYLCASSLDTGQGRETQYFGPGTRLLVL.

The rearrangement links TRBV5-5 to TRBJ2-5, with a weak D call TRBD1 (5 bases). Germline CDR1 and CDR2: SGHKS and YYEKEE (reference sequence). CDR3 length equals 14 residues. V was pared by 0 bases and J by 0 bases, with 6 bases between. The CDR3 sequence: CASSLGQYQETQYF. In DNA, the CDR3 is TGTGCCAGCAGCTTGGGACAGTACCAAGAGACCCAGTACTTC.

The V gene is TRBV19, the J gene TRBJ2-6; unclear D gene. Germline V gives CDR1 LNHDA, CDR2 SQIVND (reference sequence). The CDR3 is made up of 15 amino acids. V lost 3 bases, J lost 1 base, and 7 bases lay in between. In DNA, the CDR3 is TGTGCCAGTAGTATTCTGCGATCTGGGGCCAACGTCCTGACTTTC. This codes for CASSILRSGANVLTF.

The V and J genes are TRBV7-2 and TRBJ2-1, with TRBD2 matching 10 bases. This CDR3 spans 15 amino acids. Looked up from germline, CDR1 is SGHTA and CDR2 is FQGNSA. With 5 bases clipped from V and 6 bases from J, the junction kept 7 bases outside the gene matches. CDR3 residues: CASSHPSGGINEQFF. CDR3 DNA: TGTGCCAGCAGCCACCCTAGCGGGGGAATCAATGAGCAGTTCTTC.

The chain is built from TRBV19 and TRBJ2-7; 9 bases line up with TRBD1. The ends lost 5 bases at V and 0 bases at J; junction bases unmatched: 5. The germline CDR1 and CDR2 sequences are LNHDA and SQIVND (reference sequence). This CDR3 has 15 amino acids. The chain's CDR3 is CASSDGQGNSYEQYF. The CDR3, as DNA: TGTGCCAGTAGTGACGGACAGGGGAACTCCTACGAGCAGTACTTC.

The rearrangement joins TRBV5-4 to TRBJ1-5; D is ambiguous. The V and J ends lost 2 bases and 0 bases respectively, with 6 bases between them. From germline, CDR1 is SGHNT and CDR2 YYREEE (reference sequence). The CDR3 extends over 14 amino acids. For the CDR3, the DNA is TGTGCCAGCAGCTTCTATACTAGCAATCAGCCCCAGCATTTT. Its translation is CASSFYTSNQPQHF.

The chain couples TRBV10-3 to TRBJ2-7; TRBD2 matches at 11 bases. Per germline, CDR1 ENHRY and CDR2 SYGVKD. The CDR3 consists of 14 residues. The V gene end was trimmed by 7 bases and the J gene end by 3 bases; junction bases not matched to a gene: 5. The CDR3 region has the DNA TGTGCCATCACCCCGGGACTAGCGGACTACGAGCAGTACTTC. Translation gives CAITPGLADYEQYF.

The chain combines TRBV9 with TRBJ2-7; D remains unclear. V was cut by 4 bases and J by 1 base, with 18 bases left in between. The CDR3 sequence is 16 residues long. Germline V gene sequence: CDR1 SGDLS, CDR2 YYNGEE. The CDR3 reads CASSLTGGPQSYEQYF. Written as DNA, the CDR3 is TGTGCCAGCAGCCTCACTGGTGGGCCCCAATCCTACGAGCAGTACTTC.

The V and J genes are TRBV6-6 and TRBJ1-6; a possible D gene is TRBD1 (6 bases). Germline CDR1 MNHNY, CDR2 SVGAGI (reference sequence). CDR3 length equals 15 residues. V was pared by 6 bases and J by 10 bases, with 19 bases between. CDR3 in DNA: TGTGCCAGCAGCTACAACAGGGTCCGGGGATCACCCCTCCACTTT. It encodes CASSYNRVRGSPLHF.

The rearrangement links TRBV29-1 to TRBJ1-1; D is unresolved. The V end lost 5 bases, the J end lost 4 bases, and 8 bases lay between the germline ends. Germline V gives CDR1 SQVTM, CDR2 ANQGSEA. CDR3 length: 11 residues. CDR3 region: CSVSSSTEAFF. The CDR3 region has the DNA TGCAGCGTTTCCTCGAGCACTGAAGCTTTCTTT.

This rearrangement joins TRBV27 to TRBJ2-3; 12 positions agree with TRBD2. CDR3 size: 16 residues. The V gene's germline CDR1 is MNHEY and CDR2 SMNVEV (reference sequence). The trim removed 4 bases at V and 5 bases at J, leaving 7 bases unmatched. CDR3 loop: CASSSPLAGGIDTQYF. The DNA for the CDR3 is TGTGCCAGCAGTTCCCCCCTAGCGGGAGGGATAGATACGCAGTATTTT.

This clone appeared a few times. CDR3 in amino acids: CATSDPTGLGGELFF. In nucleotides, the CDR3 is TGTGCCACCAGTGATCCCACAGGGTTAGGTGGGGAGCTGTTTTTT. The rearrangement links TRBV24-1 to TRBJ2-2; maybe TRBD1 (6 bases). The germline V gene encodes CDR1 KGHDR and CDR2 SFDVKD. V was clipped by 3 bases and J by 8 bases, with 15 bases between them. The CDR3 totals 15 residues.

The chain joins TRBV4-1 to TRBJ2-7, with 12 bases aligning to TRBD2. This CDR3 is 16 amino acids long. Trimming at V came to 1 base and at J to 4 bases, leaving 5 bases not matched to a gene. Germline CDR1 reads MGHRA; CDR2 reads YSYEKL. The CDR3 protein is CASSQASSGGVYEQYF. CDR3 sequence (DNA): TGCGCCAGCAGCCAAGCGTCTAGCGGGGGGGTGTACGAGCAGTACTTC.

The V gene is TRBV3-1 (or the pseudogene TRBV3-2), the J gene TRBJ1-4; D remains ambiguous. The CDR3 sequence is 12 residues long. Germline V CDR1 and CDR2: LGHDT, YNNKEL (reference sequence). Trimming took off 1 base at V and 7 bases at J, with 4 bases between the two ends. CDR3 coding DNA: TGTGCCAGCAGCCAAGGAGCTGAAAAACTGTTTTTT. This codes for CASSQGAEKLFF.

J is TRBJ1-2 and V is TRBV29-1; D not resolved. Germline loops: CDR1 SQVTM, CDR2 ANQGSEA. V was clipped by 6 bases and J by 8 bases, with 13 bases between them. The CDR3 runs 11 residues. CDR3: CSVEKASGYTF. In nucleotides, the CDR3 is TGCAGCGTAGAGAAAGCCTCAGGCTACACCTTC.

In its sample, this clone was seen a few times. The chain recombines TRBV7-2 with TRBJ2-1; TRBD2 matches at 12 bases. CDR3 length: 17 amino acids. The trim removed 2 bases at V and 8 bases at J, leaving 10 bases unmatched. Germline-derived CDR1 and CDR2 are SGHTA and FQGNSA. The CDR3, as DNA: TGTGCCAGCAGCTTATACCGGACTAGCGGGGCGGGGGATGAGCAGTTCTTC. Translation gives CASSLYRTSGAGDEQFF.

The chain uses TRBV6-1 and TRBJ2-5; 7 nucleotides line up with TRBD2. Trimming took 3 bases from V and 5 from J; bases not matched to a gene: 6. Germline loops: CDR1 MNHNS, CDR2 SASEGT. This CDR3 contains 14 residues. CDR3 residues: CASSDMAGVETQYF. Written as DNA, the CDR3 is TGTGCCAGCAGTGATATGGCGGGAGTGGAGACCCAGTACTTC.

The rearrangement uses TRBV5-6 and TRBJ2-6, with 11 bases aligning to TRBD1. The CDR3 contains 19 residues. Germline CDR1 is SGHDT and CDR2 is YYEEEE. Trimming at V came to 2 bases and at J to 2 bases, leaving 9 bases not matched to a gene. CDR3 residues: CASSFRWTGGSAGANVLTF. CDR3 bases: TGTGCCAGCAGCTTCCGATGGACAGGGGGCTCTGCTGGGGCCAACGTCCTGACTTTC.

The CDR3 reads CASSPRQGGHTEAFF. The CDR3 region has the DNA TGTGCCAGCAGCCCTAGACAGGGTGGTCATACTGAAGCTTTCTTT. V usage is TRBV3-1 (or the pseudogene TRBV3-2) and J usage is TRBJ1-1; 7 bases agree with TRBD1. Germline CDR1 reads LGHDT; CDR2 reads YNNKEL (reference sequence). The CDR3 extends over 15 amino acids. Trimming cost V 4 bases and J 5 bases; bases outside gene matches: 10.

V and J are TRBV4-1 and TRBJ2-3; a weak D match, TRBD2 (6 bases). The V end lost 3 bases, the J end lost 4 bases, and 14 bases lay between the germline ends. The CDR3 loop spans 15 amino acids. Germline CDR1 and CDR2: MGHRA and YSYEKL. This CDR3 is CASSHGGGGSDTQYF. DNA of the CDR3: TGCGCCAGCAGCCACGGGGGAGGAGGTTCAGATACGCAGTATTTT.

The chain links TRBV15 to TRBJ2-1, with D tentatively TRBD2 (6 bases). CDR1 is LNHNV, CDR2 YYDKDF, per germline (reference sequence). The CDR3 is 15 amino acids. Trimming stripped 6 bases from V and 0 bases from J, with 12 bases between. CDR3 sequence: CATSTSLSSYNEQFF. The CDR3 nucleotides read TGTGCCACCAGTACTAGCTTGTCCTCCTACAATGAGCAGTTCTTC.

The chain combines TRBV6-1 with TRBJ2-7; 7 bases align to TRBD2. This CDR3 spans 16 amino acids. V trimming: 0 bases; J trimming: 5 bases; junction bases outside the gene matches: 10. The germline gives CDR1 MNHNS, CDR2 SASEGT. The CDR3 sequence: CASSEAGGRGSHEQYF. In DNA, the CDR3 is TGTGCCAGCAGTGAAGCGGGAGGGCGGGGTTCCCACGAGCAGTACTTC.

The chain combines TRBV6-6 with TRBJ1-3; weak D call: TRBD1 (5 bases). CDR3 length: 15 amino acids. The V gene lost 4 bases and the J gene lost 4 bases, with 14 bases spanning the gap. CDR1 MNHNY and CDR2 SVGAGI come from the germline V gene (reference sequence). CDR3 in amino acids: CASSSPGDGGNTIYF. The CDR3 DNA is TGTGCCAGCAGTTCTCCGGGGGACGGAGGAAACACCATATATTTT.